The 4 T cell receptor beta chains below were found in one sample sequenced in a study of T-cell memory formation after mild COVID-19. TCRdb recomputed calls from the 5' RACE reads with MiXCR, one row per CDR3 protein. Of approximately 350,000 distinct CDR3 sequences in the sample, around 30% were seen once. Sequenced: PBMCs or a T cell subset sorted from them (not recorded which). The receptors derive from an adult woman who had mild COVID-19 (a few samples of this study predate the infection). Cell type and time point are not known.

This chain connects TRBV11-3 to TRBJ2-3; 7 bases are shared with TRBD1. The J segment lost 5 bases and the V segment lost 1 base, leaving 9 bases of the junction unmatched. This CDR3 is built from 16 residues. CDR1 is SGHNT and CDR2 is YENEEA in the germline V gene. The CDR3 nucleotides are TGTGCCAGCAGCTTAGGAACTGGACAGGCACGAGATACGCAGTATTTT. It specifies CASSLGTGQARDTQYF.

CDR3 DNA sequence: TGTGCCAGCAGCAATAGCGGGAGGTTGAACACCGGGGAGCTGTTTTTT. Amino acid sequence: CASSNSGRLNTGELFF. This rearrangement joins TRBV14 to TRBJ2-2; TRBD2 matches at 10 bases. V dropped 5 bases and J dropped 1; count of bases not matched to a gene: 4. Germline-derived CDR1 and CDR2 are SGHDN and FVKESK. CDR3 length equals 16 residues.

This clonotype was detected many times. The rearrangement uses TRBV5-1 and TRBJ2-3; D is possibly TRBD1 (5 bases). Between the trimmed V and J ends, which lost 5 bases and 5 bases, there was a span of 6 bases. This CDR3 contains 11 residues. Germline V CDR1 and CDR2: SGHRS, YFSETQ. CDR3 bases: TGCGCCAGCAGTACAGGAGATACGCAGTATTTT. Translation: CASSTGDTQYF.

The chain joins TRBV19 to TRBJ2-6; tentative D call: TRBD1 (6 bases). Trimming left V 2 bases short and J 1 base short, with 6 bases between. The germline gives CDR1 LNHDA, CDR2 SQIVND (reference sequence). This CDR3 region has 15 residues. CDR3 bases: TGTGCCAGTAGTATAACAGGGTCTGGGGCCAACGTCCTGACTTTC. Translation: CASSITGSGANVLTF. Supplemented by reference TRBV19 and TRBJ2-6, the full variable domain reads DGGITQSPKYLFRKEGQNVTLSCEQNLNHDAMYWYRQDPGQGLRLIYYSQIVNDFQKGDIAEGYSVSREKKESFPLTVTSAQKNPTAFYLCASSITGSGANVLTFGAGSRLTVL.